The 19 T cell receptor beta chains below were found in one sample sequenced in a study of beta chain features in type 1 diabetes (dated 2018 in TCRdb). Receptor amplification or capture employed the immunoSEQ multiplex PCR assay. The entire isolated RNA was reverse transcribed using the High Capacity cDNA Reverse Transcription Kit, and thus expressed TCRB transcripts were sequenced. The table was pulled from immuneACCESS by TCRdb, which kept in-frame rearrangements only. Such tables lose some clones; where checked, under half of the loss comes from unresolved V genes, and the rest has no known cause. Here the sample has about 350,000 clones; 15% to 20% occur a single time. Around 0.045% of the sample rests with the top ten. The sample comprised naive CD4+ T cells from blood. According to the study, the label for this sample's cell subset or site signals: true naive CD4+ T cells. The receptors derive from a woman in her late teens or twenties in good health.

The table lists this clone with a few counts. The chain recombines TRBV6-1 with TRBJ1-1; 7 bases are shared with TRBD1. CDR3 length: 13 residues. The germline V gene encodes CDR1 MNHNS and CDR2 SASEGT. The V gene end was trimmed by 7 bases and the J gene end by 9 bases; junction bases not matched to a gene: 11. Here the CDR3 reads CASIGPRQGKAFF. CDR3 sequence (DNA): TGTGCCAGCATAGGCCCTCGACAGGGAAAAGCTTTCTTT.

This clone has just a few counts. The CDR3 loop is CASRPGTSGQETQYF. The CDR3, as DNA: TGCGCCAGCCGCCCCGGGACTAGCGGCCAAGAGACCCAGTACTTC. This chain joins TRBV5-1 and TRBJ2-5; 11 nucleotides align to TRBD2. Germline values: CDR1 SGHRS, CDR2 YFSETQ. The ends lost 7 bases at V and 1 base at J; junction bases unmatched: 6. CDR3 size: 15 residues.

This clone came up a few times. This chain uses TRBV2 with TRBJ2-5; 8 nucleotides agree with TRBD2. J lost 2 bases, V lost 6 bases, and 5 bases had no gene match. The V gene's germline CDR1 is SNHLY and CDR2 FYNNEI. This CDR3 is built from 14 residues. The CDR3 loop is CASRLLAAQETQYF. DNA for the CDR3: TGTGCCAGCAGGCTACTAGCGGCTCAAGAGACCCAGTACTTC.

This clone was picked up a small number of times. The V gene is TRBV19, the J gene TRBJ2-2, with D possibly being TRBD1 (6 bases). Trimming pared 3 bases from V and 1 base from J, leaving 9 bases between. The CDR3 has 15 residues. Germline loops: CDR1 LNHDA, CDR2 SQIVND (reference sequence). Here the CDR3 reads CASSIPRGNTGELFF. The CDR3 DNA follows: TGTGCCAGTAGTATCCCCAGGGGGAACACCGGGGAGCTGTTTTTT.

This chain joins TRBV4-3 and TRBJ2-1; 8 nucleotides line up with TRBD1. This CDR3 comprises 13 residues. Per germline, CDR1 LGHNA and CDR2 YSLEER. Germline trimming cut 8 bases from V and 13 bases from J; bases unmatched to any gene: 13. In DNA, the CDR3 is TGCGCCAGCCAACAGGGGGTAGGGGGCCCCCAGTTCTTC. Its protein product is CASQQGVGGPQFF.

The chain links TRBV30 to TRBJ2-3; the match to TRBD2 covers 7 bases. Germline V gene data show CDR1 as GTSNPN and CDR2 as SVGIG (reference sequence). The CDR3 contains 19 residues. Unmatched junction bases numbered 20, after V lost 2 bases and J lost 3 bases. The CDR3 sequence is CAWSRPFRGVGSGTDTQYF. Here the CDR3 DNA reads TGTGCCTGGAGTAGACCTTTCCGGGGGGTGGGATCTGGTACAGATACGCAGTATTTT.

This clone came up a few times. The chain employs TRBV7-9 and TRBJ2-5, with 10 bases aligning to TRBD1. The germline CDR1 and CDR2 sequences are SEHNR and FQNEAQ (reference sequence). J lost 5 bases, V lost 5 bases, and 5 bases had no gene match. The CDR3 sequence is 14 residues long. In DNA, the CDR3 is TGTGCCAGCAGCCAGACAGGGGGCACGGAGACCCAGTACTTC. It translates to CASSQTGGTETQYF.

This clone was picked up a small number of times. The V and J genes are TRBV29-1 and TRBJ2-1, with 12 positions matching TRBD2. The CDR3 runs 14 residues. After removal of 8 bases from V and 7 bases from J, the junction contained 9 bases not matched to a gene. CDR1 and CDR2 from the germline V gene are SQVTM and ANQGSEA. The CDR3 spells CSTPLAGGLNEQFF. CDR3 in DNA: TGCAGCACCCCACTAGCGGGGGGCCTGAATGAGCAGTTCTTC.

V usage is TRBV2 and J usage is TRBJ1-1, with D tentatively TRBD1 (5 bases). Germline V lookup: CDR1 SNHLY, CDR2 FYNNEI. This CDR3 region has 16 residues. The germline V and J ends were trimmed by 7 bases and 2 bases, with 20 bases remaining between them. DNA for the CDR3: TGTGCCAGCATGGAATTATACGACAGCCTAAACACTGAAGCTTTCTTT. Amino acid sequence: CASMELYDSLNTEAFF.

This clone was observed once. CDR3 DNA: TGTGCCAGCAGTATCCGTCCAGGGAGGAATTCACCCCTCCACTTT. Encoded protein: CASSIRPGRNSPLHF. The V gene is TRBV27, the J gene TRBJ1-6, with a possible D match to TRBD1 (5 bases). This CDR3 has 15 amino acids. The ends were cut back, 5 bases at V and 7 bases at J, with 15 bases in the middle. Germline V gives CDR1 MNHEY, CDR2 SMNVEV (reference sequence).

A word on this clone: Other DNA sequences from this sample encode an identical CDR3 as well. The chain couples TRBV4-2 to TRBJ2-1; TRBD2 might be the D (6 bases). The CDR3 extends over 15 amino acids. Trimming stripped 1 base from V and 4 bases from J, with 11 bases between. Germline assignment: CDR1 LGHNA and CDR2 YNFKEQ. The CDR3 here is CASSQGLASYNEQFF. The DNA of the CDR3 is TGTGCCAGCAGCCAAGGTCTAGCGTCGTACAATGAGCAGTTCTTC.

This chain connects TRBV5-1 to TRBJ2-3; 7 bases are a match to TRBD1. Germline lookup yields CDR1 SGHRS and CDR2 YFSETQ. The CDR3 spans 16 residues. J lost 1 base, V lost 4 bases, and 9 bases had no gene match. CDR3: CASSLTRQGGTDTQYF. As DNA, the CDR3 is TGCGCCAGCAGCCTGACTCGACAGGGTGGCACAGATACGCAGTATTTT.

The sample holds a few counts of this clone. The CDR3 region has the DNA TGTGCCGTAACCGGGACTAGCGGGCCAGATACGCAGTATTTT. Amino acids: CAVTGTSGPDTQYF. The rearrangement uses TRBV6-6 and TRBJ2-3, with 12 bases that match TRBD2. The V segment lost 11 bases and the J segment 4 bases; nucleotides outside the gene matches: 7. Germline V lookup: CDR1 MNHNY, CDR2 SVGAGI (reference sequence). This CDR3 has 14 amino acids.

A few counts support this clone. The V call is TRBV4-1, the J call TRBJ2-2, with D possibly being TRBD2 (5 bases). Germline V CDR1 and CDR2: MGHRA, YSYEKL. This CDR3 has 15 residues. The V end lost 2 bases, the J end lost 6 bases, and 13 bases lay between the germline ends. CDR3 sequence: CASSQRTQRPGELFF. CDR3 DNA: TGCGCCAGCAGCCAACGGACTCAGAGGCCCGGGGAGCTGTTTTTT.

This clone has only a few counts. The chain carries TRBV5-1 and TRBJ2-7; 8 bases are a match to TRBD1. This CDR3 has 15 residues. The junction had 9 bases not matched to a gene; V was cut back by 2 bases and J by 5 bases. Germline CDR1 reads SGHRS; CDR2 reads YFSETQ. DNA for the CDR3: TGCGCCAGCAGCTTAGGACAGGGCCCTACCCACGAGCAGTACTTC. As protein: CASSLGQGPTHEQYF.

This clone occurred a few times. The CDR3 reads CASTDRAHGYTF. CDR3 DNA: TGCGCCAGTACCGACAGGGCTCATGGCTACACCTTC. The chain uses TRBV5-1 and TRBJ1-2; 7 bases line up with TRBD1. Germline V gene lookup returns CDR1 SGHRS and CDR2 YFSETQ. This CDR3 has 12 residues. The trim removed 8 bases at V and 6 bases at J, leaving 7 bases unmatched.

This clone appeared once. The V call is TRBV5-1, the J call TRBJ2-2, with 7 nucleotides matching TRBD2. Germline V gene data show CDR1 as SGHRS and CDR2 as YFSETQ. This CDR3 is built from 14 residues. Unmatched junction bases numbered 9, after V lost 6 bases and J lost 7 bases. CDR3 protein: CASTSGRAIGELFF. The CDR3 nucleotides are TGCGCCAGCACAAGTGGGAGGGCCATCGGGGAGCTGTTTTTT.

The rearrangement links TRBV7-2 to TRBJ2-7, with TRBD2 matching over 9 bases. This CDR3 region has 15 residues. In germline, CDR1 is SGHTA, CDR2 FQGNSA. The trim removed 5 bases at V and 4 bases at J, leaving 9 bases unmatched. CDR3 loop: CASSEGLAGLYEQYF. The CDR3 region has the DNA TGTGCCAGCAGCGAGGGGCTAGCGGGGTTGTACGAGCAGTACTTC.

This clone was seen a few times. V is TRBV20-1 and J is TRBJ1-2; D possibly corresponds to TRBD1 (6 bases). CDR1 and CDR2 (germline): DFQATT, SNEGSKA (reference sequence). The CDR3 is 11 amino acids. Deletions cut 6 bases from V and 8 bases from J, with 13 bases between. The chain's CDR3 is CSAPDSGGYTF. The CDR3 DNA is TGCAGTGCCCCGGACAGTGGAGGCTACACCTTC.